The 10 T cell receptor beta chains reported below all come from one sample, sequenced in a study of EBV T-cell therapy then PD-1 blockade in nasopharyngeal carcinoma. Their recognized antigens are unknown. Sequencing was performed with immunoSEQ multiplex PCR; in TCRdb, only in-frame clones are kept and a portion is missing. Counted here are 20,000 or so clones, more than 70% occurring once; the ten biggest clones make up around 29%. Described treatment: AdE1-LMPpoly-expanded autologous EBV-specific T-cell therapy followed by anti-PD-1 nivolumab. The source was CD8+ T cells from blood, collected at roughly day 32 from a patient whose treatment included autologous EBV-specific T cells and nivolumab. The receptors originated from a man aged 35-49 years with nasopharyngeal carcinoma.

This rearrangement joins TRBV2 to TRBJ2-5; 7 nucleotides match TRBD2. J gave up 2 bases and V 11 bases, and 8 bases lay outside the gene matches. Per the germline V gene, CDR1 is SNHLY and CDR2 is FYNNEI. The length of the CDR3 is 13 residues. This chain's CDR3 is CAGWGGLQETQYF. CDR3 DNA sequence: TGTGCCGGCTGGGGGGGACTACAAGAGACCCAGTACTTC.

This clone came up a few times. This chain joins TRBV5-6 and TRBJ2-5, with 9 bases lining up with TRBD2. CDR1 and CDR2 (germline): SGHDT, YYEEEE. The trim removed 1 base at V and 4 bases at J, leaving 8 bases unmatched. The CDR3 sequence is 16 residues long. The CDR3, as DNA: TGTGCCAGCAGCTTGTTTGCTAGCGGGGTGGGAGAGACCCAGTACTTC. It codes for CASSLFASGVGETQYF.

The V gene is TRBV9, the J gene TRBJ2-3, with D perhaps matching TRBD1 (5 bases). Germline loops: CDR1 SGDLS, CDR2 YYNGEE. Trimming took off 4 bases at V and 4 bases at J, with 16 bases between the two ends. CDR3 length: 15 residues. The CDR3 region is CASSHGFRGSDTQYF. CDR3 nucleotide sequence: TGTGCCAGCAGCCATGGTTTTAGGGGCTCAGATACGCAGTATTTT.

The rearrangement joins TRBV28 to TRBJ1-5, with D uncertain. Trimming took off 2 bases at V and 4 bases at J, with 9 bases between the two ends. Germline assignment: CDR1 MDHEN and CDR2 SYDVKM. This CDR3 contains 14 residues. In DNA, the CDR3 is TGTGCCAGCAGTTTAGGGGAACCAAATCAGCCCCAGCATTTT. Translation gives CASSLGEPNQPQHF.

The CDR3 DNA sequence: TGTGCCAGCAGTGAAGCCCAGGGGTCCGGGTTTGAGACCCAGTACTTC. Translation: CASSEAQGSGFETQYF. This chain uses TRBV6-1 with TRBJ2-5, with D perhaps TRBD1 (6 bases). V was clipped by 0 bases and J by 5 bases, with 16 bases between them. Germline loops: CDR1 MNHNS, CDR2 SASEGT. CDR3 length: 16 amino acids.

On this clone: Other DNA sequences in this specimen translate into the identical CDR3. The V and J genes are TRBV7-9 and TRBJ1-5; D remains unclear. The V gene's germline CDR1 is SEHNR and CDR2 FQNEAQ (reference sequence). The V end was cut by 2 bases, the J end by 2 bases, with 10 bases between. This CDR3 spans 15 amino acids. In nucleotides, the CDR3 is TGTGCCAGCAGCTTAACGGCAGCCGGCAATCAGCCCCAGCATTTT. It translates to CASSLTAAGNQPQHF.

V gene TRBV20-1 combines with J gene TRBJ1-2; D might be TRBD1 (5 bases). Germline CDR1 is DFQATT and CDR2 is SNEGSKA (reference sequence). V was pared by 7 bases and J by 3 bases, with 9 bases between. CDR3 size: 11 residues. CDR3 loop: CSGRDYYGYTF. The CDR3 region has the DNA TGCAGTGGGAGGGACTACTATGGCTACACCTTC.

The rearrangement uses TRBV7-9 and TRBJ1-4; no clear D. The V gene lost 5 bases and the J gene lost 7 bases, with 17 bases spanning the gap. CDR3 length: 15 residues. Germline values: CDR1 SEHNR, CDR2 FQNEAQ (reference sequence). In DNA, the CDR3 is TGTGCCAGCAGCCCAGCGCCCGCAGTGGTTGAAAAACTGTTTTTT. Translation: CASSPAPAVVEKLFF.

CDR3 DNA sequence: TGTGCCAGCAGCCGGGGACAGGGGTCCGATACGCAGTATTTT. Translation gives CASSRGQGSDTQYF. This sequence joins TRBV28 and TRBJ2-3; the match to TRBD1 covers 10 bases. Germline V gives CDR1 MDHEN, CDR2 SYDVKM. The CDR3 runs 14 residues. V gave up 6 bases and J gave up 6 bases; unmatched junction bases: 6.

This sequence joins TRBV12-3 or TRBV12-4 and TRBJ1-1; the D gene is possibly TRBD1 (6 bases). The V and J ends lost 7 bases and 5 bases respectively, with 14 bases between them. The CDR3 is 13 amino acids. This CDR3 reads CASTYRVATEAFF. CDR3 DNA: TGTGCCAGCACCTACAGGGTGGCGACTGAAGCTTTCTTT.